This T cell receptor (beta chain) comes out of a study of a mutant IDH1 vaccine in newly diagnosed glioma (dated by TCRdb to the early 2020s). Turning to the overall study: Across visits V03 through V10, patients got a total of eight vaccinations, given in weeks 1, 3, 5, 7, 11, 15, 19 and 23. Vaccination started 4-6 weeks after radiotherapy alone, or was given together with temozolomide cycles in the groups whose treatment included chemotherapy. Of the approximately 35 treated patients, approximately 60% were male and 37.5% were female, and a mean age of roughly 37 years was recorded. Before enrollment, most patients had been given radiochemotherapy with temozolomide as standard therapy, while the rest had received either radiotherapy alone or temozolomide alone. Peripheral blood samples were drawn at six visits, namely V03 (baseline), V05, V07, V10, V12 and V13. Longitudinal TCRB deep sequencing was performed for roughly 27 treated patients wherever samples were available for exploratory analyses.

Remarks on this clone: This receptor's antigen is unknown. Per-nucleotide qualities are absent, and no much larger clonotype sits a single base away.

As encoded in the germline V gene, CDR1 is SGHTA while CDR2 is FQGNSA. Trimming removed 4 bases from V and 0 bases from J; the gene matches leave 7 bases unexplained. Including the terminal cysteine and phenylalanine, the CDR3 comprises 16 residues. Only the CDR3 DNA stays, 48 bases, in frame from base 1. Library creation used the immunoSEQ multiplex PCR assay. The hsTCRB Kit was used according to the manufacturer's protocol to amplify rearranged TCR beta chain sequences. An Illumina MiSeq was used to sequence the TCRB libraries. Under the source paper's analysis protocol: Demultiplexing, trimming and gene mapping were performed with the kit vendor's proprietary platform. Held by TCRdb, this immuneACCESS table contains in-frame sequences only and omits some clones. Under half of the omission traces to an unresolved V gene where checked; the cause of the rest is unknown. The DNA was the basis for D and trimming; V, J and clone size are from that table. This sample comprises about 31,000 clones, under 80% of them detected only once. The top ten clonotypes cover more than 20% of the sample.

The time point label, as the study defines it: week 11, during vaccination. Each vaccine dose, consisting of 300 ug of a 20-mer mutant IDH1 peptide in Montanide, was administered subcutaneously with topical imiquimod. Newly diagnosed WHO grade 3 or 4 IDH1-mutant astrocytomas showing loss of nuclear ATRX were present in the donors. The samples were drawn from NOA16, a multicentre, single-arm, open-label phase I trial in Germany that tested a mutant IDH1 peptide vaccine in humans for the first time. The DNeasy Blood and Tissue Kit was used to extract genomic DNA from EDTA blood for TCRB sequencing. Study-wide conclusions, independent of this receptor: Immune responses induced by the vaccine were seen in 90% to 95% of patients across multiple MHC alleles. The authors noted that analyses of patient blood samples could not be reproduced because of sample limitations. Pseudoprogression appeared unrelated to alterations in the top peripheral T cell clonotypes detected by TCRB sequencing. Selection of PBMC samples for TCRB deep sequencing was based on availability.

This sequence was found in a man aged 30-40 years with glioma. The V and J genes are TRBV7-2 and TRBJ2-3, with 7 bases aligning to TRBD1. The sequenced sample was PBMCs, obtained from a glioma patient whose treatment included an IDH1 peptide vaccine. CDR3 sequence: CASSSYRGESTDTQYF. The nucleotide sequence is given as TGTGCCAGCAGCTCCTACAGGGGAGAGAGCACAGATACGCAGTATTTT.